This T cell receptor (beta chain) was profiled in a study of pediatric ulcerative colitis. TCRdb's copy holds only in-frame clones and misses some; the assay was immunoSEQ multiplex PCR. The sample shows roughly 60,000 clones, about 90% of them seen only once. Only one count was recorded for this clone. The J segment lost 0 bases and the V segment lost 4 bases, leaving 12 bases of the junction unmatched. There are 17 residues in the CDR3. CDR1 is SGHVT, CDR2 SQSDAQ, per germline. The clonotype was recovered from a boy under 18 who was a control in a study of pediatric ulcerative colitis. The chain recombines TRBV7-4 with TRBJ2-7, with 7 positions matching TRBD1. The sample taken for sequencing was blood. This CDR3 is CASSSTGTYLSSYEQYF. The CDR3 DNA reads TGTGCCAGCAGCTCGACAGGGACATACTTGAGCTCCTACGAGCAGTACTTC.